A selection of T cell receptor beta chains follows, all from one sample in a study of PD-1 blockade in classical Hodgkin lymphoma. Sequenced by immunoSEQ multiplex PCR; TCRdb stores in-frame clones only, minus some. The sample carries about 27,000 clones, just under 80% recorded once. The sample in question was peripheral blood mononuclear cells (PBMCs), obtained before the second cycle of nivolumab. The receptors shown here come from a human donor with classical Hodgkin lymphoma. Each CDR3 is given with its conserved first and last residue. D genes are given only for firm matches. Only part of the rows carry a size: once, few, many, or a class if the clone is expanded.

D gene	clone size	V gene	J gene	CDR3 DNA	CDR3 protein
.	.	TRBV30	TRBJ1-1	TGTGCCTGGAGTAGGGTATTGAACACTGAAGCTTTCTTT	CAWSRVLNTEAFF
.	.	TRBV29-1	TRBJ2-2	TGCAGCGTTGAACGACAGGAGAACACCGGGGAGCTGTTTTTT	CSVERQENTGELFF
.	.	TRBV7-3	TRBJ2-1	TGTGCCAGCAGCTTAAGGTACCCCTACAATGAGCAGTTCTTC	CASSLRYPYNEQFF
TRBD1	.	TRBV6-6	TRBJ1-6	TGTGCTGGAGGACAGGCTTATAATTCACCCCTCCACTTT	CAGGQAYNSPLHF
TRBD1	.	TRBV5-6	TRBJ2-3	TGTGCCAGCCGACGGTCGACAGGGTACCCAGATACGCAGTATTTT	CASRRSTGYPDTQYF
TRBD1	.	TRBV5-1	TRBJ2-5	TGCGCCAGTCAGCCCGGGACAGGGTGGGAGACCCAGTACTTC	CASQPGTGWETQYF
TRBD1	.	TRBV7-8	TRBJ1-1	TGTGCCAGCAGCTTAGCGGTTTACAGGGGGCGAGGCACTGAAGCTTTCTTT	CASSLAVYRGRGTEAFF
TRBD2	.	TRBV4-2	TRBJ2-1	TGTGCCAGCAGCCAAGAAGCTCGACTAGCGGGGAGGGGTAATGAGCAGTTCTTC	CASSQEARLAGRGNEQFF
.	once	TRBV4-1	TRBJ1-2	TGCGCCAGCGGCGGAGGGGGGGCTTTAGGCTATGGCTACACCTTC	CASGGGGALGYGYTF
TRBD1	.	TRBV11-2	TRBJ2-2	TGTGCCAGCAGCTCGCGCCGGGACAGATCCACCGGGGAGCTGTTTTTT	CASSSRRDRSTGELFF
.	few	TRBV9	TRBJ1-3	TGTGCCAGCAGCGTTCTGGACGGAAACACCATATATTTT	CASSVLDGNTIYF
TRBD1	.	TRBV5-1	TRBJ1-1	TGCGCCAGCAGCTTCGGGACAGGGGACACTGAAGCTTTCTTT	CASSFGTGDTEAFF
.	.	TRBV29-1	TRBJ1-2	TGCAGCGCTGGGTGGGACGGTGGAGGATACACCTTC	CSAGWDGGGYTF
.	few	TRBV6-5	TRBJ1-3	TGTGCCAGCAGTTCCCAATGGGCGCTCTCTGGAAACACCATATATTTT	CASSSQWALSGNTIYF
.	.	TRBV2	TRBJ1-2	TGTGCCAGCAGTGAAGTAGCAAGTGGCTACACCTTC	CASSEVASGYTF
.	.	TRBV7-9	TRBJ2-7	TGTGCCAGCAGCTTAGGTCTCGATTACGAGCAGTACTTC	CASSLGLDYEQYF
.	few	TRBV5-1	TRBJ2-3	TGCGCCAGCAGCTTGAGCCCCACAGATACGCAGTATTTT	CASSLSPTDTQYF
.	.	TRBV6-5	TRBJ1-1	TGTGCCAGCAGTTATGGCGGCCCTGGAGGGAACACTGAAGCTTTCTTT	CASSYGGPGGNTEAFF
TRBD1	.	TRBV6-6	TRBJ1-1	TGTGCCAGCAGTTACCATGGACAGGCGACGCCTGAAGCTTTCTTT	CASSYHGQATPEAFF
.	.	TRBV30	TRBJ1-1	TGTGCCTGGAGCCGCCTCAGCGGGGGGAACACTGAAGCTTTCTTT	CAWSRLSGGNTEAFF
.	.	TRBV14	TRBJ1-5	TGTGCCAGCAGCCAAGACGGTATCCGTAATCAGCCCCAGCATTTT	CASSQDGIRNQPQHF
.	.	TRBV9	TRBJ1-3	TGTGCCAGCAGCGTCGGGGGCGCGAACACCATATATTTT	CASSVGGANTIYF
.	.	TRBV11-3	TRBJ2-5	TGTGCCAGCAGCGGGGGAGCCGAGACCCAGTACTTC	CASSGGAETQYF
.	.	TRBV6-5	TRBJ1-2	TGTGCCAGCAGTAGGCAGGGAAGTACCTATGGCTACACCTTC	CASSRQGSTYGYTF
TRBD1	.	TRBV11-3	TRBJ1-6	TGTGCCAGCAGCAGAGGGACAGGAGAATTTTCACCCCTCCACTTT	CASSRGTGEFSPLHF